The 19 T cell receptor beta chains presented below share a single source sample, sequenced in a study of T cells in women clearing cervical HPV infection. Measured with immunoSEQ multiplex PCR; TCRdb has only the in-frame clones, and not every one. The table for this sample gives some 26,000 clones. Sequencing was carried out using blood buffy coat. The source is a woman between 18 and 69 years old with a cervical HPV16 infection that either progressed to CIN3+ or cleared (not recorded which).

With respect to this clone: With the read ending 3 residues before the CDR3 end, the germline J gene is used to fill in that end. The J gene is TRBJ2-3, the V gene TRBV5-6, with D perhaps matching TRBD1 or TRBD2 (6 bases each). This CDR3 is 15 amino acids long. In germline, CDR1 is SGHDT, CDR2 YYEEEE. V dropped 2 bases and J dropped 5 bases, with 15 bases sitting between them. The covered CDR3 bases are TGTGCCAGCAGCTTTGGAGGGGGTGGAGTAGATACG. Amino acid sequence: CASSFGGGGVDT. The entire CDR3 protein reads CASSFGGGGVDTQYF.

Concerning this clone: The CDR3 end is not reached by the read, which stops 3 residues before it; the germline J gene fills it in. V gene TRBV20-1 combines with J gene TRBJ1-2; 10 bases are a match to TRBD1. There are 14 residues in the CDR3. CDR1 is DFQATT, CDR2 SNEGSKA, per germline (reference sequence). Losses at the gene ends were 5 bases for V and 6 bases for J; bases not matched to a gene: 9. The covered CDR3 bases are TGCAGTGCTGGCCAACCGGGACAGGGGCATGGC. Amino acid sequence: CSAGQPGQGHG. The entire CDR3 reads CSAGQPGQGHGYTF.

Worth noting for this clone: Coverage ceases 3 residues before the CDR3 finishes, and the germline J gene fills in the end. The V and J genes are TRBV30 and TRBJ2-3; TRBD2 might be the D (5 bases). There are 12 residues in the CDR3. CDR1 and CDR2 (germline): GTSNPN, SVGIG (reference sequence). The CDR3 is CAWSGVDQPQYF. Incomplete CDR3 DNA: TGTGCCTGGAGCGGGGTGGATCAGCCG.

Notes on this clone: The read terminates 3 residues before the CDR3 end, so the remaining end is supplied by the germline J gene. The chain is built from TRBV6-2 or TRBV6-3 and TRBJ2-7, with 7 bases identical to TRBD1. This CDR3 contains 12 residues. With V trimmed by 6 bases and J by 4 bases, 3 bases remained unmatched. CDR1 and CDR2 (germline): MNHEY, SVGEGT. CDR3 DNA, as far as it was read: TGTGCCAGCAGCGACAGGGTTTACGAG. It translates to CASSDRVYE. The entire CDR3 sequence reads CASSDRVYEQYF.

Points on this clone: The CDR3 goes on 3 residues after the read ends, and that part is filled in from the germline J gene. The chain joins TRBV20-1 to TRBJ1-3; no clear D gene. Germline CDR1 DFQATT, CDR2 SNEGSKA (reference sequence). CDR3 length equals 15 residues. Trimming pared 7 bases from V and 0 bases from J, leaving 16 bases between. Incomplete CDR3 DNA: TGCAGTGTAAACAATTTCGAGCGCTCTGGAAACACC. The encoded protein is CSVNNFERSGNT. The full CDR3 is CSVNNFERSGNTIYF.

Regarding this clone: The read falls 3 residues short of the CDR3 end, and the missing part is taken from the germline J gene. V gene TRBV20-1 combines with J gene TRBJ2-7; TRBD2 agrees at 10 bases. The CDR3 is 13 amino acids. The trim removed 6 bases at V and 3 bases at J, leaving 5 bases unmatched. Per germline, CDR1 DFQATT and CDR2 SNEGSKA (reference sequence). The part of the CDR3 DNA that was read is TGCAGTGCGAAAGGGACTAGCGACTACGAG. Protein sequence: CSAKGTSDYE. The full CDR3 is CSAKGTSDYEQYF.

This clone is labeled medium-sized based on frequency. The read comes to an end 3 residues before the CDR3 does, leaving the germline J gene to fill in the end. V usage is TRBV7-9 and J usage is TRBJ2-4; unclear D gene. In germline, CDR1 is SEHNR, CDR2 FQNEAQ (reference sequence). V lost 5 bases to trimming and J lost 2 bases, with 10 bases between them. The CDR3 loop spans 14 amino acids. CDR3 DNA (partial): TGTGCCAGCAGCCAGCTAGACTCCAAAAACATT. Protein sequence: CASSQLDSKNI. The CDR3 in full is CASSQLDSKNIQYF.

The CDR3 loop reads CASSETGGYEQYF. Incomplete CDR3 DNA: TGTGCCAGTTCAGAGACAGGAGGATACGAG. The V and J genes are TRBV19 and TRBJ2-7; TRBD1 might be the D (6 bases). The missing CDR3 end, 3 residues past where the read stops, is filled in from the germline J gene. Germline V CDR1 and CDR2: LNHDA, SQIVND (reference sequence). Trimming shortened V by 8 bases and J by 4 bases, and 15 bases separated the two germline ends. The CDR3 has 13 residues.

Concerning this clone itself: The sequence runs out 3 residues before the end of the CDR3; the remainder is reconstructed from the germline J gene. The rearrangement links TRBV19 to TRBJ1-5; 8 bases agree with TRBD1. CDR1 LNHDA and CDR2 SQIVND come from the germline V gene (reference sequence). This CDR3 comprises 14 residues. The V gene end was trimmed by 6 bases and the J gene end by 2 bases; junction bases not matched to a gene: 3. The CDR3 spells CASSKTGGNQPQHF. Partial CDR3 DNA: TGTGCCAGTAGCAAGACAGGGGGCAATCAGCCC.

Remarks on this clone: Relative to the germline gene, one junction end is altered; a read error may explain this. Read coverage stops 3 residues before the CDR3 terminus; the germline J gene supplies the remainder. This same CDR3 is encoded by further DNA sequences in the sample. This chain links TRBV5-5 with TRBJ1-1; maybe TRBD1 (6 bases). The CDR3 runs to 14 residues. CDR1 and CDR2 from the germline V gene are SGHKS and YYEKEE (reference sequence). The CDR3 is CASSLFDRTPEAFF. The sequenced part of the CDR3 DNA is TGTGCCAGCAGCTTGTTCGACAGGACCCCTGAG. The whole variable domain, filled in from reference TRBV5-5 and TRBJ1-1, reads DAGVTQSPTHLIKTRGQQVTLRCSPISGHKSVSWYQQVLGQGPQFIFQYYEKEERGRGNFPDRFSARQFPNYSSELNVNALLLGDSALYLCASSLFDRTPEAFFGQGTRLTVV.

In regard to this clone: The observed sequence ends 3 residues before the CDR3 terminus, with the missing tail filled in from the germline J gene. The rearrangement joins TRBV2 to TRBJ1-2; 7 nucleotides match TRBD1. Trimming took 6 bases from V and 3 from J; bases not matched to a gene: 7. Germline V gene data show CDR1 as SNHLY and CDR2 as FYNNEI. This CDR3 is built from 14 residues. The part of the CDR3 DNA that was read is TGTGCCAGCAGGCGACAGGGTTTAGACTATGGC. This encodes CASRRQGLDYG. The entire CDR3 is CASRRQGLDYGYTF.

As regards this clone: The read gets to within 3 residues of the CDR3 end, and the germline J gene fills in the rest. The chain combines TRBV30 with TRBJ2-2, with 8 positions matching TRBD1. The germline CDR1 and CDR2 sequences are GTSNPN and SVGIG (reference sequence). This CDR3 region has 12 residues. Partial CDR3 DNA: TGTGCCTGGCAGGGGGCGATTTCACCG. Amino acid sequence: CAWQGAISP. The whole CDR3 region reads CAWQGAISPLFF.

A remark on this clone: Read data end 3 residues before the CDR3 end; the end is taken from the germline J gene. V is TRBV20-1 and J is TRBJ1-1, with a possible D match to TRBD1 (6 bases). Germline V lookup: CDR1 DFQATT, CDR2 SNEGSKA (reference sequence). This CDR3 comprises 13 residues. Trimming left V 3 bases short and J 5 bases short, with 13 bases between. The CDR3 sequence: CSASGGRGTEAFF. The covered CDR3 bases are TGCAGTGCTAGCGGGGGGCGGGGAACTGAA.

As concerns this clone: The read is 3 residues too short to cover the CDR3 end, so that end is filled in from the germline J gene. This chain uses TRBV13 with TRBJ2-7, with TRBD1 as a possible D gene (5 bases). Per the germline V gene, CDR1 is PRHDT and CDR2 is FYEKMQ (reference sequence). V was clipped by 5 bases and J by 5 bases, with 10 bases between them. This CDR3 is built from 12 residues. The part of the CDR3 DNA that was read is TGTGCCAGCAGCATGGGGCGCAACGAG. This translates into CASSMGRNE. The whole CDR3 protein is CASSMGRNEQYF.

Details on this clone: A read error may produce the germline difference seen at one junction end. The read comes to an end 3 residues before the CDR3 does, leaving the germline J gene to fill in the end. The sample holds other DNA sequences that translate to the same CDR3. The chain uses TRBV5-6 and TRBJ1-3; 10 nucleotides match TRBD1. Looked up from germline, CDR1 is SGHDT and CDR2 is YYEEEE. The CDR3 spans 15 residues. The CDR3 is CASSGTGAFGNTIYF. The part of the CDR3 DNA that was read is TGTGCCAGCAGCGGGACAGGGGCGTTCGGAAACACG.

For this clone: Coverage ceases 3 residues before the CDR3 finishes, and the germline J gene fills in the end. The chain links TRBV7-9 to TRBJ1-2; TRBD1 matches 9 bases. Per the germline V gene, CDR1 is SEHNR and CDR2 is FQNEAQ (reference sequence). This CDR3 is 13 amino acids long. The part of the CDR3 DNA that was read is TGTGCCAGCAGCTCGGACAGGGGCTACGAC. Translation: CASSSDRGYD. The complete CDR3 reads CASSSDRGYDYTF. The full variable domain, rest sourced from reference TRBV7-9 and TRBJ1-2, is DTGVSQNPRHKITKRGQNVTFRCDPISEHNRLYWYRQTLGQGPEFLTYFQNEAQLEKSRLLSDRFSAERPKGSFSTLEIQRTEQGDSAMYLCASSSDRGYDYTFGSGTRLTVV.

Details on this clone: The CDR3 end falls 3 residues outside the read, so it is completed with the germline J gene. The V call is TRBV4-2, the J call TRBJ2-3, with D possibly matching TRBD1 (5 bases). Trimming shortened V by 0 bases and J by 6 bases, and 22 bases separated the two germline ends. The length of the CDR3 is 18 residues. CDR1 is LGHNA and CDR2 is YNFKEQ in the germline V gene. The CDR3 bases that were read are TGTGCCAGCAGCCAAGATGAAACAGGCCACTCGCAATTGGATACG. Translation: CASSQDETGHSQLDT. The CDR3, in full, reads CASSQDETGHSQLDTQYF.

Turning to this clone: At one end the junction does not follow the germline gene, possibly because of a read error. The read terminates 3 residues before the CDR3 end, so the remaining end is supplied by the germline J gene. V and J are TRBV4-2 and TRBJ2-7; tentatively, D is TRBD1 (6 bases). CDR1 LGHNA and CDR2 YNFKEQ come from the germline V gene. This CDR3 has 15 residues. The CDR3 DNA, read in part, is TGCGCCAGCAGCCAAGGGACATCCAGCTCCTACGAG. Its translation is CASSQGTSSSYE. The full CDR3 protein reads CASSQGTSSSYEQYF.

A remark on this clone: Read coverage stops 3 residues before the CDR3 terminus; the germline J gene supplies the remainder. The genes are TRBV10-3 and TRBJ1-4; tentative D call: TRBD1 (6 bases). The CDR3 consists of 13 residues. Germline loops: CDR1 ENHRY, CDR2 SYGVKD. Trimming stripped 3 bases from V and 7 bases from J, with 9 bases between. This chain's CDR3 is CAISDRGFEKLFF. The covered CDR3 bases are TGTGCCATCAGTGACAGGGGCTTTGAAAAA.